Sequencing of this T cell receptor (beta chain) was carried out in a study of blood T cell repertoires in COVID-19. Study-wide background: Sites in the United States, Italy and Spain provided acute and convalescent COVID-19 samples. Sample material is recorded as cDNA or gDNA derived from T cells, B-cell-depleted T cells, or PBMCs.

Germline V lookup: CDR1 SGHRS, CDR2 YFSETQ. This CDR3 has 19 residues. Trimming shortened V by 0 bases and J by 0 bases, and 21 bases separated the two germline ends. In the authors' workflow: By means of reference gene primer amplification, nucleated cell counts were estimated. Assay used: immunoSEQ multiplex PCR; TCRdb lists only in-frame clones, some missing. The D gene and trimming were derived from the DNA, and the V and J assignments and clone size from that table. Of 130,000 to 150,000 clones detected, roughly 85% appear once; the ten largest clones hold roughly 2.5%. V is TRBV5-1 and J is TRBJ1-1; tentative D call: TRBD1 (6 bases). The sequence was collected from a human donor with acute or convalescent COVID-19. The donor label of this sample is uncertain. Sequencing was done on a sample of peripheral blood. Here the CDR3 reads CASSLVGGQLVPLNTEAFF. Here the CDR3 DNA reads TGCGCCAGCAGCTTGGTAGGGGGACAATTAGTTCCTCTGAACACTGAAGCTTTCTTT.